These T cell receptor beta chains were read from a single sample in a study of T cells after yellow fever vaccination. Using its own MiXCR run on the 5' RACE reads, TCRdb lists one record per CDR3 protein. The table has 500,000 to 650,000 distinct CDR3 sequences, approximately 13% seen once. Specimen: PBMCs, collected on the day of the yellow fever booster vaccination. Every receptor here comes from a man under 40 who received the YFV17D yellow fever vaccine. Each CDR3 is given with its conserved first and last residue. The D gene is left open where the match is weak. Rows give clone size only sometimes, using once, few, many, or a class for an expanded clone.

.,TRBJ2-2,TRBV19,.,TGTGCCAGTTGTAACGGAAGGGGGTTCGCCGGGGAGCTGTTTTTT,CASCNGRGFAGELFF
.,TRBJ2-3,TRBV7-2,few,TGTGCCAGCGGTATGGTTGCAGAAACAGATACGCAGTATTTT,CASGMVAETDTQYF
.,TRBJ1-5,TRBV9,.,TGTGCCAGCAGCCCCGGGACTGAAAGAAATCAGCCCCAGCATTTT,CASSPGTERNQPQHF
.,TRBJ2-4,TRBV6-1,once,TGTGCCACCTCGGGCGTGGTCAAAAACATTCAGTACTTC,CATSGVVKNIQYF
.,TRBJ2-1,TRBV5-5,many,TGTGCCAGCAGCTTAGTACCGTCCGGCGGTGGCTACGTCGATGAGCAGTTCTTC,CASSLVPSGGGYVDEQFF
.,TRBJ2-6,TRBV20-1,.,TGCAGTGCTAGAGAACCGGGACGGACCTCTGGGGCCAACGTCCTGACTTTC,CSAREPGRTSGANVLTF
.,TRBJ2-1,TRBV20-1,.,TGCAGTGCCCTAATCCGGGGGCGGGAGTCTGAGCAGTTCTTC,CSALIRGRESEQFF
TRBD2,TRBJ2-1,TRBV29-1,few,TGCAGCGCCGGGACTACGTACAATGAGCAGTTCTTC,CSAGTTYNEQFF
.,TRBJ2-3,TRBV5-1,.,TGCGCCAGCAGCCCTCATTTAACAGATACGCAGTATTTT,CASSPHLTDTQYF
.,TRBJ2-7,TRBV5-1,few,TGCGCCAGCAGCTTGGGGGCAGGGTTATCCTACGAGCAGTACTTC,CASSLGAGLSYEQYF
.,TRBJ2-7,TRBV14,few,TGTGCCAGCAGCCAAAAAATCCCGGGGGCGCGCTACGAGCAGTACTTC,CASSQKIPGARYEQYF